This entry lists 30 T cell receptor beta chains sequenced from one sample in a study of cytomegalovirus exposure and HLA in healthy donors. This PCR relied on a set of 60 Vbeta primers and 13 Jbeta primers. The method was immunoSEQ multiplex PCR; TCRdb's version includes in-frame clones alone and lacks a portion of them. The sample shows 80,000 to 100,000 clones, about 80% of them seen only once. Sequences were obtained from PBMCs. The source is a man aged 35 to 55 in good health and CMV-seronegative.

The V and J genes are TRBV7-2 and TRBJ2-1; the match to TRBD1 covers 9 bases. The CDR3 sequence is 16 residues long. The V gene end was trimmed by 0 bases and the J gene end by 2 bases; junction bases not matched to a gene: 2. Germline-derived CDR1 and CDR2 are SGHTA and FQGNSA. CDR3 sequence: CASSLAGTGTYNEQFF. The CDR3 nucleotides are TGTGCCAGCAGCTTAGCCGGGACAGGGACCTACAATGAGCAGTTCTTC.

The rearrangement joins TRBV7-9 to TRBJ2-1, with 13 bases matching TRBD2. Germline-derived CDR1 and CDR2 are SEHNR and FQNEAQ (reference sequence). Unmatched junction bases numbered 2, after V lost 4 bases and J lost 8 bases. There are 14 residues in the CDR3. The DNA of the CDR3 is TGTGCCAGCAGCTCTACTAGCGGGAGGGATGAGCAGTTCTTC. This gives the protein CASSSTSGRDEQFF.

The genes are TRBV27 and TRBJ2-4, with D possibly TRBD1 on 5 matching bases. V was pared by 3 bases and J by 5 bases, with 14 bases between. Looked up from germline, CDR1 is MNHEY and CDR2 is SMNVEV (reference sequence). The CDR3 is 15 amino acids. In DNA, the CDR3 is TGTGCCAGCAGTTTTCTCCCGACACAGGAAAACATTCAGTACTTC. Translating it yields CASSFLPTQENIQYF.

The chain has TRBV6-1 and TRBJ2-5; D gene uncertain. This CDR3 has 13 residues. CDR1 is MNHNS, CDR2 SASEGT, per germline. Trimming stripped 2 bases from V and 4 bases from J, with 8 bases between. The CDR3 nucleotides are TGTGCCAGCAGTGAATCCCCGGGAGAGACCCAGTACTTC. Amino acids: CASSESPGETQYF.

The chain uses TRBV4-2 and TRBJ2-2, with TRBD1 identical over 8 bases. Germline V gene lookup returns CDR1 LGHNA and CDR2 YNFKEQ. V trimming: 1 base; J trimming: 4 bases; junction bases outside the gene matches: 2. The CDR3 is 15 residues long. The CDR3 is CASSQAGTGTGELFF. The CDR3 DNA reads TGTGCCAGCAGCCAAGCCGGGACAGGCACCGGGGAGCTGTTTTTT.

This chain uses TRBV7-4 with TRBJ2-4, with TRBD1 matching over 11 bases. Unmatched junction bases numbered 8, after V lost 1 base and J lost 0 bases. The CDR3 loop spans 19 amino acids. Germline V CDR1 and CDR2: SGHVT, SQSDAQ. The CDR3 spells CASSLEGWTGGQAKNIQYF. CDR3 sequence (DNA): TGTGCCAGCAGCTTAGAGGGCTGGACAGGGGGCCAAGCCAAAAACATTCAGTACTTC.

The chain combines TRBV10-1 with TRBJ2-3, with a weak D call TRBD2 (5 bases). Germline V lookup: CDR1 WNHNN, CDR2 SYGVQD (reference sequence). V was shortened by 2 bases and J by 4 bases, with 13 bases between the two germline ends. The CDR3 contains 15 residues. CDR3 loop: CASSERLEGPDTQYF. The CDR3 DNA reads TGCGCCAGCAGTGAGCGTCTAGAGGGCCCAGATACGCAGTATTTT.

This clone was seen ten or more times. The chain joins TRBV19 to TRBJ1-1, with D perhaps matching TRBD1 (5 bases). Germline CDR1 and CDR2: LNHDA and SQIVND (reference sequence). This CDR3 is 13 amino acids long. The germline V and J ends were trimmed by 3 bases and 5 bases, with 10 bases remaining between them. The CDR3 DNA sequence: TGTGCCAGTAGTATGGGCAGGGAAACTGAAGCTTTCTTT. It is translated as CASSMGRETEAFF.

The chain links TRBV7-2 to TRBJ2-5; 9 bases map to TRBD1. The CDR3 covers 14 residues. The trim removed 5 bases at V and 7 bases at J, leaving 8 bases unmatched. From germline, CDR1 is SGHTA and CDR2 FQGNSA. The CDR3 DNA follows: TGTGCCAGCAGCCGAGGGACAGGGAGGAGGACCCAGTACTTC. This translates into CASSRGTGRRTQYF.

V is TRBV11-2 and J is TRBJ2-2; possibly TRBD1 for D (6 bases). The V end was cut by 1 base, the J end by 8 bases, with 8 bases between. The CDR3 loop spans 13 amino acids. The germline CDR1 and CDR2 sequences are SGHAT and FQNNGV. CDR3 in amino acids: CASSLGTEGELFF. In DNA form, the CDR3 reads TGTGCCAGCAGCTTAGGGACAGAAGGGGAGCTGTTTTTT.

This clone appeared a few times. The chain couples TRBV9 to TRBJ2-3; tentative D call: TRBD1 (5 bases). In germline, CDR1 is SGDLS, CDR2 YYNGEE. V was shortened by 0 bases and J by 2 bases, with 10 bases between the two germline ends. This CDR3 spans 15 amino acids. The CDR3 bases are TGTGCCAGCAGCGTAGCGGTAGGGGACACAGATACGCAGTATTTT. Translation gives CASSVAVGDTDTQYF.

This rearrangement joins TRBV7-3 to TRBJ1-2; D is possibly TRBD1 (6 bases). The CDR3 consists of 13 residues. The V and J ends lost 4 bases and 3 bases respectively, with 9 bases between them. Germline V gives CDR1 SGHTA, CDR2 FQGTGA. The CDR3, as DNA: TGTGCCAGCAGCTCAAAGGGGGACTATGGCTACACCTTC. The encoded protein is CASSSKGDYGYTF. Based on the CDR3 plus reference TRBV7-3 and TRBJ1-2, the full variable domain is GAGVSQTPSNKVTEKGKYVELRCDPISGHTALYWYRQSLGQGPEFLIYFQGTGAADDSGLPNDRFFAVRPEGSVSTLKIQRTERGDSAVYLCASSSKGDYGYTFGSGTRLTVV.

The chain recombines TRBV7-6 with TRBJ2-5; 7 bases fit TRBD1. The CDR3 is made up of 14 amino acids. Per germline, CDR1 SGHVS and CDR2 FNYEAQ. Trimming removed 5 bases from V and 0 bases from J; junction bases left unmatched: 3. The CDR3 is CASSPTGNQETQYF. In DNA, the CDR3 is TGTGCCAGCAGCCCGACAGGGAACCAAGAGACCCAGTACTTC. Complete variable domain (other parts from reference TRBV7-6 and TRBJ2-5): GAGVSQSPRYKVTKRGQDVALRCDPISGHVSLYWYRQALGQGPEFLTYFNYEAQQDKSGLPNDRFSAERPEGSISTLTIQRTEQRDSAMYRCASSPTGNQETQYFGPGTRLLVL.

The genes are TRBV5-1 and TRBJ2-7; TRBD2 is a possible D gene (5 bases). The CDR3 loop spans 15 amino acids. The germline V gene has CDR1 SGHRS and CDR2 YFSETQ. Trimming stripped 3 bases from V and 3 bases from J, with 16 bases between. In DNA, the CDR3 is TGCGCCAGCAGCTCCGGTGCTGGGAGCAACTACGAGCAGTACTTC. Translated, it gives CASSSGAGSNYEQYF.

This rearrangement joins TRBV5-1 to TRBJ1-3, with 7 nucleotides matching TRBD1. CDR1 and CDR2 from the germline V gene are SGHRS and YFSETQ. The CDR3 spans 16 residues. The trim removed 4 bases at V and 0 bases at J, leaving 7 bases unmatched. The CDR3 is CASSPGTESSGNTIYF. The CDR3 nucleotides read TGCGCCAGCAGCCCGGGGACAGAAAGCTCTGGAAACACCATATATTTT.

The chain joins TRBV27 to TRBJ2-3, with D possibly being TRBD2 (6 bases). CDR1 is MNHEY and CDR2 is SMNVEV in the germline V gene (reference sequence). V was pared by 2 bases and J by 0 bases, with 9 bases between. There are 15 residues in the CDR3. DNA of the CDR3: TGTGCCAGCAGTTTACCGGGGACTAGCACAGATACGCAGTATTTT. Its translation is CASSLPGTSTDTQYF.

The chain recombines TRBV19 with TRBJ1-6; 7 nucleotides align to TRBD1. The germline gives CDR1 LNHDA, CDR2 SQIVND (reference sequence). J was trimmed by 0 bases and V by 2 bases; bases with no gene match: 7. The CDR3 runs to 18 residues. The CDR3 loop is CASSISPQGSSYNSPLHF. In DNA, the CDR3 is TGTGCCAGTAGTATATCCCCACAGGGGAGCTCCTATAATTCACCCCTCCACTTT.

This rearrangement joins TRBV5-6 to TRBJ2-1; 8 bases are a match to TRBD1. Germline V lookup: CDR1 SGHDT, CDR2 YYEEEE. This CDR3 is 15 amino acids long. V gave up 0 bases and J gave up 6 bases; unmatched junction bases: 5. As DNA, the CDR3 is TGTGCCAGCAGCTTGGAGAGAGGACAGGGCAATGAGCAGTTCTTC. The encoded protein is CASSLERGQGNEQFF.

The chain joins TRBV27 to TRBJ2-3; possible D gene TRBD1, 5 bases. In germline, CDR1 is MNHEY, CDR2 SMNVEV (reference sequence). Trimming took 2 bases from V and 7 from J, leaving 7 bases between them. This CDR3 has 12 amino acids. The CDR3 DNA reads TGTGCCAGCAGTTTACAGGGAAATACGCAGTATTTT. Translated: CASSLQGNTQYF.

The chain uses TRBV6-5 and TRBJ2-7, with D perhaps matching TRBD2 (6 bases). The CDR3 runs 14 residues. In germline, CDR1 is MNHEY, CDR2 SVGAGI. Trimming shortened V by 6 bases and J by 0 bases, and 12 bases separated the two germline ends. DNA for the CDR3: TGTGCCAGCAGCGGGACTCCTAGCTCCTACGAGCAGTACTTC. Protein product: CASSGTPSSYEQYF.

The chain joins TRBV27 to TRBJ1-2; D unresolved. This CDR3 comprises 13 residues. The V gene's germline CDR1 is MNHEY and CDR2 SMNVEV (reference sequence). V lost 3 bases, J lost 13 bases, and 18 bases lay in between. The CDR3 sequence: CASSLVAGYSPTF. CDR3 coding DNA: TGTGCCAGCAGTTTGGTGGCAGGATACTCCCCCACCTTC.

The chain is built from TRBV19 and TRBJ1-3; D unclear. CDR1 is LNHDA, CDR2 SQIVND, per germline (reference sequence). The germline V and J ends were trimmed by 8 bases and 4 bases, with 9 bases remaining between them. This CDR3 has 12 residues. The CDR3 loop reads CASAEVGNTIYF. The CDR3 region has the DNA TGTGCCAGTGCCGAGGTGGGAAACACCATATATTTT.

Of note for this clone: A junction end diverges from the germline sequence, so it may reflect a read error. The rearrangement joins TRBV25-1 to TRBJ2-3; D remains ambiguous. Germline V gene sequence: CDR1 MGHDK, CDR2 SYGVNS. The CDR3 sequence is 13 residues long. This CDR3 reads CASTEYSADTQYF. CDR3 nucleotides: TGTGCCAGCACTGAATATTCGGCAGATACGCAGTATTTT.

This chain connects TRBV6-5 to TRBJ2-7, with TRBD2 as a possible D gene (5 bases). Trimming stripped 6 bases from V and 6 bases from J, with 12 bases between. Germline V gives CDR1 MNHEY, CDR2 SVGAGI. The CDR3 is 12 residues long. CDR3 loop: CASRDGRGEQYF. The CDR3, as DNA: TGTGCCAGCAGAGACGGACGGGGCGAGCAGTACTTC.

The rearrangement links TRBV25-1 to TRBJ2-2; a possible D gene is TRBD1 (5 bases). CDR3 length equals 14 residues. Germline CDR1 MGHDK, CDR2 SYGVNS. V was shortened by 0 bases and J by 7 bases, with 9 bases between the two germline ends. As DNA, the CDR3 is TGTGCCAGCAGTGAATATAGGGGTGGCGGGGAGCTGTTTTTT. As protein: CASSEYRGGGELFF.

The rearrangement uses TRBV19 and TRBJ1-3; TRBD1 agrees at 10 bases. The CDR3 has 17 amino acids. V shed 3 bases, J shed 3 bases, and the junction held 8 bases outside the gene matches. The germline CDR1 and CDR2 sequences are LNHDA and SQIVND (reference sequence). This CDR3 is CASSMFDRGRIGNTIYF. DNA of the CDR3: TGTGCCAGTAGTATGTTTGACAGGGGGCGTATTGGAAACACCATATATTTT.

The chain combines TRBV5-1 with TRBJ1-1; 8 bases are shared with TRBD1. This CDR3 is 14 amino acids long. V lost 4 bases to trimming and J lost 0 bases; unmatched junction nucleotides: 2. Germline V gene data show CDR1 as SGHRS and CDR2 as YFSETQ. The CDR3 DNA reads TGCGCCAGCAGCCCGGACAGGGTGAACACTGAAGCTTTCTTT. This codes for CASSPDRVNTEAFF.

There are a few counts of this clone. The V and J genes are TRBV6-5 and TRBJ1-3, with D maybe TRBD1 (5 bases). Trimming stripped 6 bases from V and 4 bases from J, with 10 bases between. The germline gives CDR1 MNHEY, CDR2 SVGAGI. The CDR3 sequence is 13 residues long. DNA for the CDR3: TGTGCCAGCAGCCCTAGGGGCGGAAACACCATATATTTT. It specifies CASSPRGGNTIYF.

This clone came up once. The V call is TRBV5-1, the J call TRBJ1-1; no definite D call. Germline-derived CDR1 and CDR2 are SGHRS and YFSETQ. V lost 0 bases to trimming and J lost 4 bases, with 10 bases between them. This CDR3 region has 14 residues. The CDR3: CASSLETGFTEAFF. The CDR3 bases are TGCGCCAGCAGCTTGGAGACGGGGTTCACTGAAGCTTTCTTT.

Details on this clone: Germline is not matched at one junction end, which may reflect a read error. The rearrangement uses TRBV10-3 and TRBJ2-7; no clear D. The CDR3 loop spans 14 amino acids. Germline CDR1 and CDR2: ENHRY and SYGVKD. The CDR3 nucleotides read TGTGCCATCAGTCAGTCTGGGTCGGGCTACGAGCAGTACTTC. This sequence encodes CAISQSGSGYEQYF.